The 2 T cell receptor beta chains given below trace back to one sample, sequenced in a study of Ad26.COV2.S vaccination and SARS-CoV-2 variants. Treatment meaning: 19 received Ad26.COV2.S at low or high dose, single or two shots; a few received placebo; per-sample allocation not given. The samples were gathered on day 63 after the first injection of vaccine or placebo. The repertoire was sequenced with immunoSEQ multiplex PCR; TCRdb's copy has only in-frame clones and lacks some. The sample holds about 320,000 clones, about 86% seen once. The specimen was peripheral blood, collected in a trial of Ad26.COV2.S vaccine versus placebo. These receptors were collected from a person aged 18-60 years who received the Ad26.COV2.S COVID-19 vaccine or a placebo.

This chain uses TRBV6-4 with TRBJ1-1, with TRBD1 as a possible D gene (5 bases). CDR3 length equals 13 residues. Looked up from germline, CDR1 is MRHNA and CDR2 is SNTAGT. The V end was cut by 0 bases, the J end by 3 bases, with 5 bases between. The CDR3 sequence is CASSDSGHTEAFF. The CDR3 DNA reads TGTGCCAGCAGTGACTCGGGGCACACTGAAGCTTTCTTT.

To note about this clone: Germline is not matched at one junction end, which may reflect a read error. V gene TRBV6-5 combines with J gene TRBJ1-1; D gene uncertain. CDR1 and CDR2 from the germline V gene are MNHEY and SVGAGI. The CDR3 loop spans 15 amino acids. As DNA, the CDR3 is TGTGCCAGGAGTTGGTCTTCGAGTCGAGGCACTGAAGCTTTCTTT. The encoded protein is CARSWSSSRGTEAFF.